The source of this TCR beta chain is a study of beta chain features in type 1 diabetes. CDR3 length equals 13 residues. CDR1 and CDR2 (germline): SQVTM, ANQGSEA. V lost 8 bases and J lost 3, with 17 bases in between. This clone showed up just a few times. The sequenced template was cDNA made from the entire isolated RNA. The method was immunoSEQ multiplex PCR; TCRdb's version includes in-frame clones alone and lacks a portion of them. The sample contains about 400,000 clones, around 12% of which appear only once. Sequencing was carried out using naive CD4+ T cells from blood. The chain employs TRBV29-1 and TRBJ2-7, with a possible D match to TRBD1 (6 bases). This clonotype was sampled from a young man in good health. The CDR3 DNA follows: TGCAGCTATTGGGACAACTGGAACTACGAGCAGTACTTC. Translating it yields CSYWDNWNYEQYF.